The 31 T cell receptor beta chains given below trace back to one sample, sequenced in a study of blood T cell repertoires in COVID-19. Generated by immunoSEQ multiplex PCR, the TCRdb table keeps only in-frame clones and is missing some. The repertoire consists of about 120,000 clones, with 85% occurring once and the leading ten covering about a tenth. Source material: peripheral blood. All receptors derive from a man older than 75 with acute or convalescent COVID-19.

The chain employs TRBV7-3 and TRBJ2-6; D may be TRBD2 (5 bases). The CDR3 consists of 17 residues. Trimming shortened V by 2 bases and J by 0 bases, and 11 bases separated the two germline ends. From germline, CDR1 is SGHTA and CDR2 FQGTGA. The CDR3 coding sequence is TGTGCCAGCAGCTTACGGGGTTTACTCTCTGGGGCCAACGTCCTGACTTTC. Protein: CASSLRGLLSGANVLTF. Full variable domain (outside the CDR3, taken from reference TRBV7-3 and TRBJ2-6): GAGVSQTPSNKVTEKGKYVELRCDPISGHTALYWYRQSLGQGPEFLIYFQGTGAADDSGLPNDRFFAVRPEGSVSTLKIQRTERGDSAVYLCASSLRGLLSGANVLTFGAGSRLTVL.

The chain carries TRBV5-1 and TRBJ1-1; possibly TRBD1 for D (6 bases). The V gene's germline CDR1 is SGHRS and CDR2 YFSETQ. Trimming cost V 2 bases and J 1 base, with 9 bases left between them. The CDR3 has 14 residues. The CDR3 here is CASSFTGQNTEAFF. The CDR3 nucleotides are TGCGCCAGCAGCTTTACAGGGCAGAACACTGAAGCTTTCTTT. Full variable domain (outside the CDR3, taken from reference TRBV5-1 and TRBJ1-1): KAGVTQTPRYLIKTRGQQVTLSCSPISGHRSVSWYQQTPGQGLQFLFEYFSETQRNKGNFPGRFSGRQFSNSRSEMNVSTLELGDSALYLCASSFTGQNTEAFFGQGTRLTVV.

This chain joins TRBV27 and TRBJ1-1; D gene uncertain. V lost 4 bases, J lost 1 base, and 10 bases lay in between. The CDR3 has 14 residues. Per the germline V gene, CDR1 is MNHEY and CDR2 is SMNVEV (reference sequence). This CDR3 is CASSSPAANTEAFF. The CDR3 nucleotides are TGTGCCAGCAGTTCGCCCGCGGCGAACACTGAAGCTTTCTTT.

The genes are TRBV19 and TRBJ2-1; D possibly corresponds to TRBD2 (6 bases). The germline V gene has CDR1 LNHDA and CDR2 SQIVND (reference sequence). Trimming took 2 bases from V and 1 from J, leaving 15 bases between them. This CDR3 has 17 residues. The DNA of the CDR3 is TGTGCCAGTAGTATAACCCAGTGGGGGACTTCCTACAATGAGCAGTTCTTC. This gives the protein CASSITQWGTSYNEQFF.

This chain uses TRBV7-8 with TRBJ1-2, with D unclear. The germline V gene has CDR1 SGHVS and CDR2 FQNEAQ. The V gene lost 5 bases and the J gene lost 8 bases, with 12 bases spanning the gap. The CDR3 is made up of 12 amino acids. The CDR3 sequence: CASSPPARGYTF. The CDR3 DNA follows: TGTGCCAGCAGCCCCCCCGCGAGGGGCTACACCTTC.

The chain combines TRBV30 with TRBJ2-2; 11 bases fit TRBD2. Germline-derived CDR1 and CDR2 are GTSNPN and SVGIG (reference sequence). The CDR3 consists of 15 residues. With V trimmed by 5 bases and J by 7 bases, 9 bases remained unmatched. The CDR3 coding sequence is TGTGCCTGGGACCCTAGCGGGAGGTGGGACGGGGAGCTGTTTTTT. Its protein product is CAWDPSGRWDGELFF.

J is TRBJ2-7 and V is TRBV5-1, with D possibly matching TRBD2 (5 bases). The CDR3 sequence is 14 residues long. The V gene's germline CDR1 is SGHRS and CDR2 YFSETQ. Trimming stripped 0 bases from V and 5 bases from J, with 12 bases between. CDR3 in DNA: TGCGCCAGCAGCTTGGGGGGAGTTCTAGACGAGCAGTACTTC. Residues: CASSLGGVLDEQYF.

The CDR3 coding sequence is TGCGCCAGCAGCCTGGGGGTAGCGGGAGGTGAGCAGTTCTTC. It is translated as CASSLGVAGGEQFF. The gene calls are TRBV4-3 and TRBJ2-1; 10 bases line up with TRBD2. The CDR3 has 14 amino acids. V was clipped by 4 bases and J by 9 bases; unmatched bases: 6. Germline V gives CDR1 LGHNA, CDR2 YSLEER.

The chain is built from TRBV6-6 and TRBJ1-3, with D hard to call. CDR3 size: 14 residues. V was cut by 6 bases and J by 2 bases, with 11 bases left in between. Germline assignment: CDR1 MNHNY and CDR2 SVGAGI (reference sequence). The CDR3 DNA is TGTGCCAGCAGAGCGGGAGCGGCTGGAAACACCATATATTTT. This sequence encodes CASRAGAAGNTIYF.

Worth noting for this clone: This specimen includes other DNA sequences encoding the same CDR3. The V gene is TRBV6-5, the J gene TRBJ1-1; D remains unclear. Germline V gene data show CDR1 as MNHEY and CDR2 as SVGAGI. The germline V and J ends were trimmed by 7 bases and 1 base, with 10 bases remaining between them. The CDR3 has 13 residues. Here the CDR3 DNA reads TGTGCCAGCACTAGTACGGGGAACACTGAAGCTTTCTTT. It translates to CASTSTGNTEAFF.

This clone occurred many times. The chain uses TRBV13 and TRBJ2-7, with D possibly matching TRBD2 (5 bases). The V gene lost 1 base and the J gene lost 2 bases, with 12 bases spanning the gap. The CDR3 covers 15 residues. Germline CDR1 reads PRHDT; CDR2 reads FYEKMQ (reference sequence). The CDR3 protein is CASSLEGSYPYEQYF. The CDR3 nucleotides read TGTGCCAGCAGCTTAGAAGGGAGCTACCCCTACGAGCAGTACTTC.

The chain is built from TRBV24-1 and TRBJ2-5; 11 bases fit TRBD2. The CDR3 runs 15 residues. From germline, CDR1 is KGHDR and CDR2 SFDVKD. V gave up 7 bases and J gave up 4 bases; unmatched junction bases: 7. The DNA for the CDR3 is TGTGCCACCAGCGAACAAGGACTAGCGGGAGAGACCCAGTACTTC. Protein: CATSEQGLAGETQYF.

This chain links TRBV5-1 with TRBJ2-1; 11 bases align to TRBD2. The CDR3 totals 15 residues. Per the germline V gene, CDR1 is SGHRS and CDR2 is YFSETQ. Trimming took 1 base from V and 6 from J; bases not matched to a gene: 3. CDR3 DNA sequence: TGCGCCAGCAGCTTGAGGGGACTAGCGGTCAATGAGCAGTTCTTC. Translation gives CASSLRGLAVNEQFF.

The chain couples TRBV18 to TRBJ2-7; 8 nucleotides line up with TRBD2. After removal of 2 bases from V and 0 bases from J, the junction contained 12 bases not matched to a gene. The CDR3 loop spans 18 amino acids. The V gene's germline CDR1 is KGHSH and CDR2 LQKENI. The CDR3 reads CASSPTPGGGRSSYEQYF. Here the CDR3 DNA reads TGTGCCAGCTCACCAACGCCCGGGGGGGGGCGCAGCTCCTACGAGCAGTACTTC.

The genes are TRBV24-1 and TRBJ2-1, with 9 bases matching TRBD1. With V trimmed by 3 bases and J by 6 bases, 8 bases remained unmatched. Germline lookup yields CDR1 KGHDR and CDR2 SFDVKD. The length of the CDR3 is 16 residues. The CDR3 bases are TGTGCCACCAGTGATATAGCCGGGACAGGGATCAATGAGCAGTTCTTC. Protein: CATSDIAGTGINEQFF.

V gene TRBV7-8 combines with J gene TRBJ1-2; no clear D. This CDR3 region has 14 residues. Trimming removed 4 bases at V and 0 bases at J, with 9 bases between. Germline-derived CDR1 and CDR2 are SGHVS and FQNEAQ. The CDR3 DNA reads as TGTGCCAGCAGCTCAGGAGGAACTAACTATGGCTACACCTTC. This gives the protein CASSSGGTNYGYTF.

The rearrangement links TRBV18 to TRBJ1-3, with D possibly TRBD1 on 6 matching bases. The CDR3 loop spans 15 amino acids. Trimming removed 2 bases at V and 2 bases at J, with 10 bases between. CDR1 is KGHSH, CDR2 LQKENI, per germline. The CDR3 DNA follows: TGTGCCAGCTCACCAATGACAGGCCCTGGAAACACCATATATTTT. Translated: CASSPMTGPGNTIYF.

CDR3 sequence: CASSFRRSYEQYF. The CDR3 DNA sequence: TGTGCCAGCAGTTTCCGGAGGTCCTACGAGCAGTACTTC. V gene TRBV6-5 combines with J gene TRBJ2-7; D perhaps matches TRBD2 (5 bases). CDR3 length: 13 residues. Trimming shortened V by 4 bases and J by 1 base, and 8 bases separated the two germline ends. In germline, CDR1 is MNHEY, CDR2 SVGAGI.

This clone was seen only a few times. This chain connects TRBV9 to TRBJ2-3; perhaps TRBD2 as D (6 bases). CDR1 SGDLS and CDR2 YYNGEE come from the germline V gene. The germline V and J ends were trimmed by 3 bases and 2 bases, with 7 bases remaining between them. This CDR3 is 13 amino acids long. CDR3 bases: TGTGCCAGCAGCGAGGGACTCACAGATACGCAGTATTTT. This translates into CASSEGLTDTQYF.

This chain uses TRBV5-1 with TRBJ2-1; possibly TRBD2 for D (6 bases). The V and J ends lost 0 bases and 1 base respectively, with 11 bases between them. Per germline, CDR1 SGHRS and CDR2 YFSETQ. The CDR3 extends over 16 amino acids. The CDR3 loop reads CASSLGGGNSYNEQFF. The CDR3 nucleotides read TGCGCCAGCAGCTTGGGTGGCGGGAATTCCTACAATGAGCAGTTCTTC.

The gene calls are TRBV14 and TRBJ1-6; the D is unclear. V lost 5 bases to trimming and J lost 5 bases, with 10 bases between them. The CDR3 consists of 14 residues. Germline V gives CDR1 SGHDN, CDR2 FVKESK. This CDR3 reads CASSVTGDNSPLHF. CDR3 bases: TGTGCCAGCAGCGTGACGGGAGATAATTCACCCCTCCACTTT.

The gene calls are TRBV18 and TRBJ1-6; 9 bases agree with TRBD1. The J segment lost 7 bases and the V segment lost 4 bases, leaving 5 bases of the junction unmatched. Looked up from germline, CDR1 is KGHSH and CDR2 is LQKENI. The CDR3 has 15 amino acids. CDR3 nucleotides: TGTGCCAGCTCACAGGGCGACAGGGGGAATTCACCCCTCCACTTT. This translates into CASSQGDRGNSPLHF.

This chain joins TRBV3-1 (or the pseudogene TRBV3-2) and TRBJ1-1; a possible D gene is TRBD1 (6 bases). This CDR3 has 14 amino acids. Per the germline V gene, CDR1 is LGHDT and CDR2 is YNNKEL (reference sequence). V shed 5 bases and J shed 0 bases, with 10 bases lying between them. This CDR3 is CASSATGLNTEAFF. In DNA, the CDR3 is TGTGCCAGCAGCGCCACAGGGTTGAACACTGAAGCTTTCTTT.

V is TRBV10-2 and J is TRBJ1-4; D perhaps matches TRBD1 (6 bases). CDR3 length equals 14 residues. CDR1 is WSHSY and CDR2 is SAAADI in the germline V gene. Trimming cost V 9 bases and J 3 bases, with 14 bases left between them. The DNA of the CDR3 is TGCGCCAGTCTGGGGGCAGCCTCTAATGAAAAACTGTTTTTT. Protein: CASLGAASNEKLFF.

This clone was picked up one time. The rearrangement joins TRBV6-4 to TRBJ2-2; TRBD1 agrees at 9 bases. The trim removed 3 bases at V and 4 bases at J, leaving 3 bases unmatched. CDR1 MRHNA and CDR2 SNTAGT come from the germline V gene. This CDR3 region has 15 residues. CDR3 amino acids: CASSEETGGTGELFF. CDR3 in DNA: TGTGCCAGCAGTGAGGAGACAGGGGGCACCGGGGAGCTGTTTTTT.

CDR3 sequence (DNA): TGTGCCAGCAGCACTTGGACTAGCGAGGTGGGCGAGCAGTACTTC. This gives the protein CASSTWTSEVGEQYF. The chain links TRBV7-2 to TRBJ2-7; 9 bases fit TRBD2. The CDR3 spans 15 residues. Germline V gives CDR1 SGHTA, CDR2 FQGNSA. Losses at the gene ends were 5 bases for V and 6 bases for J; bases not matched to a gene: 11.

The rearrangement links TRBV7-2 to TRBJ2-2; D unclear. Trimming took 4 bases from V and 6 from J, leaving 6 bases between them. Germline values: CDR1 SGHTA, CDR2 FQGNSA. CDR3 length: 12 amino acids. CDR3: CASSYFAGELFF. The CDR3, as DNA: TGTGCCAGCAGCTATTTCGCCGGGGAGCTGTTTTTT.

The chain is built from TRBV24-1 and TRBJ2-6; maybe TRBD1 (5 bases). This CDR3 is built from 16 residues. CDR1 and CDR2 (germline): KGHDR, SFDVKD. The germline V and J ends were trimmed by 1 base and 4 bases, with 10 bases remaining between them. The chain's CDR3 is CATSDFARTGANVLTF. The CDR3 nucleotides read TGTGCCACCAGTGATTTTGCTCGGACAGGGGCCAACGTCCTGACTTTC.

V gene TRBV20-1 combines with J gene TRBJ1-2; tentatively, D is TRBD1 (6 bases). The CDR3 runs 13 residues. CDR1 is DFQATT and CDR2 is SNEGSKA in the germline V gene (reference sequence). Trimming left V 3 bases short and J 4 bases short, with 12 bases between. This chain's CDR3 is CSASVQGVYGYTF. CDR3 sequence (DNA): TGCAGTGCTAGTGTACAGGGCGTCTATGGCTACACCTTC.

The gene calls are TRBV7-2 and TRBJ2-5; 9 positions agree with TRBD2. V shed 2 bases and J 5 bases; nucleotides not matched to a gene: 6. Germline values: CDR1 SGHTA, CDR2 FQGNSA. CDR3 length equals 15 residues. The chain's CDR3 is CASSLKAGGLETQYF. Written as DNA, the CDR3 is TGTGCCAGCAGCTTAAAGGCGGGGGGGCTGGAGACCCAGTACTTC.

To note about this clone: Germline and junction disagree at one end, which may indicate a read error. V gene TRBV24-1 combines with J gene TRBJ2-1, with 8 nucleotides matching TRBD2. This CDR3 contains 20 residues. Germline V gene lookup returns CDR1 KGHDR and CDR2 SFDVKD. In DNA, the CDR3 is TGTGCCACCCGTGACCCGGGGGGGCGGGGGCTGGGACTAGGAATCGATGAGCAGTTCTTC. Amino acids: CATRDPGGRGLGLGIDEQFF.